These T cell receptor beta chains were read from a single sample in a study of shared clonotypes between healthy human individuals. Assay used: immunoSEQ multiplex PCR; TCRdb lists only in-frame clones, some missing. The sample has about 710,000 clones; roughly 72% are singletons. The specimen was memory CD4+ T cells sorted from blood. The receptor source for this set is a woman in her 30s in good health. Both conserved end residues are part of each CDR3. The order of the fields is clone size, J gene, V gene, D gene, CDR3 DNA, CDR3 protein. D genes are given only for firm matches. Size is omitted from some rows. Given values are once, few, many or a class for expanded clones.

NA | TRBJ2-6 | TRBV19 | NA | TGTGCCAGTAGTAACAGGGATTCTGGGGCCAACGTCCTGACTTTC | CASSNRDSGANVLTF
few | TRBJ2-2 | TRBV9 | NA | TGTGCCAGCAGCGAACAGGGTTTTAACACCGGGGAGCTGTTTTTT | CASSEQGFNTGELFF
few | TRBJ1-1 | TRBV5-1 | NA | TGCGCCAGCAGTTCGACCCCCCAGGGTGGCACTGAAGCTTTCTTT | CASSSTPQGGTEAFF
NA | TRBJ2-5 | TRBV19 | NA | TGTGCCACCGCCGGGAATAGCGTACAAGAGACCCAGTACTTC | CATAGNSVQETQYF
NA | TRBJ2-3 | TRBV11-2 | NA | TGTGCCAGCAGCTTAGATGTGGGCGGAAACTTGGGGTATACGCAGTATTTT | CASSLDVGGNLGYTQYF
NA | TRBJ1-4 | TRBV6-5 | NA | TGTGCCAGCAGCCGGACGGGTTGGGGTCAGGGAAAACTGTTTTTT | CASSRTGWGQGKLFF
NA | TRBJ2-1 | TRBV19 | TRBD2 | TGTGCCAGTAGTATAGAGAGCGGGGTAACATACAATGAGCAGTTCTTC | CASSIESGVTYNEQFF
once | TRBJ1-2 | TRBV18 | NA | TGTGCCAGCTCACCAACGGCAGGGTTGGATGGCTACACCTTC | CASSPTAGLDGYTF
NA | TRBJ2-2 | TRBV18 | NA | TGTGCCAGCTCACCCACATTCCCCGGGGAGCTGTTTTTT | CASSPTFPGELFF
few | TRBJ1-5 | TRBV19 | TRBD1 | TGTGCCAGTAGTCAGGGGGGTAGTCAGCCCCAGCATTTT | CASSQGGSQPQHF